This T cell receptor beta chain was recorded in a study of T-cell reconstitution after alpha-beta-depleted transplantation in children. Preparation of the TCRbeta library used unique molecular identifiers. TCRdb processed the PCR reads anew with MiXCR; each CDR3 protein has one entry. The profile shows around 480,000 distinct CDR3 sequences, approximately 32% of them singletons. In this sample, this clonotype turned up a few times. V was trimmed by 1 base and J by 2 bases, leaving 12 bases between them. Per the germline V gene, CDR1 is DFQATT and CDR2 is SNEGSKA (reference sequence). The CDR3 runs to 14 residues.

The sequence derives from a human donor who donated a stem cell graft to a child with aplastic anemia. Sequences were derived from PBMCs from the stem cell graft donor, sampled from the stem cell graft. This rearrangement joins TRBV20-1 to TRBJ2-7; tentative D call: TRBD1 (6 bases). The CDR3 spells CSARARGIPYEQYF. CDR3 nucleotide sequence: TGCAGTGCTAGAGCCAGGGGAATCCCCTACGAGCAGTACTTC.